This T cell receptor (beta chain) was identified in a study of human T cells and chemical hapten exposure. J gave up 1 base and V 6 bases, and 8 bases lay outside the gene matches. The CDR3 is made up of 14 amino acids. Germline CDR1 is DFQATT and CDR2 is SNEGSKA (reference sequence). From the RACE reads, TCRdb called clonotypes with MiXCR, one entry per CDR3 protein. The table lists just over 80,000 distinct CDR3 sequences, roughly 10% of them singletons. Sample time point: patch test 1, 2 weeks after DPC sensitization. Regarding treatment: therapeutic diphenylcyclopropenone sensitization with weekly scalp DPC.

The rearrangement links TRBV20-1 to TRBJ1-1, with 7 bases fitting TRBD1. Sequencing used whole blood, obtained in connection with sensitization to the hapten diphenylcyclopropenone (DPC). This receptor was obtained from a woman between 50 and 59 years old with alopecia areata. Some clones in this sample may be carry-over from other donors' samples. The CDR3 DNA reads TGCAGTGCAAGCCAGGGGGTAAGGAACACTGAAGCTTTCTTT. Amino acid sequence: CSASQGVRNTEAFF.